The subject of this entry is one T cell receptor (beta chain). Its antigen is unidentified. This record belongs to a study of OX40 agonist ivuxolimab in advanced cancers. The V end lost 10 bases, the J end lost 10 bases, and 22 bases lay between the germline ends. CDR3 size: 13 residues. CDR1 SNHLY and CDR2 FYNNEI come from the germline V gene. Patients were ruled out by autoimmune disease history or systemic immunosuppression. Only in-frame clones appear in the TCRdb table, and some are missing; sequencing was by immunoSEQ multiplex PCR. The sample carries some 57,000 clones, around nine tenths recorded once. General study findings and limits: Also present in some nonresponders was a low level of normalized T-cell clonal expansion.

The sequencing here drew on CD4+ or CD8+ T cells sorted from blood, taken in a trial of the OX40 agonist ivuxolimab. The receptor comes from an adult with an advanced solid tumor such as melanoma, head and neck, liver or kidney cancer. This rearrangement joins TRBV2 to TRBJ1-2; weak D call: TRBD1 (5 bases). The CDR3 is CATAYSTESDYTF. In nucleotides, the CDR3 is TGTGCCACCGCCTATTCGACAGAGTCTGACTACACCTTC.